The 27 T cell receptor beta chains in this list originate from one sample, sequenced in a study of blood T cell repertoires in COVID-19. TCRdb's table, derived via immunoSEQ multiplex PCR, lists solely in-frame clones and lacks some. The sample consists of roughly 200,000 clones, under 90% of them appearing once. Sequences were obtained from PBMCs or T cells enriched from blood (not recorded which). Receptors originate from a woman between 45 and 65 years old who had been exposed to COVID-19.

This rearrangement joins TRBV5-1 to TRBJ2-4; the D gene is possibly TRBD2 (5 bases). The V gene's germline CDR1 is SGHRS and CDR2 YFSETQ. Trimming left V 0 bases short and J 6 bases short, with 16 bases between. The CDR3 has 16 residues. The chain's CDR3 is CASSLATPGVSNIQYF. The DNA of the CDR3 is TGCGCCAGCAGCTTGGCCACTCCCGGGGTATCAAACATTCAGTACTTC.

The chain employs TRBV5-1 and TRBJ2-5; D remains ambiguous. CDR3 length: 14 residues. Germline V gives CDR1 SGHRS, CDR2 YFSETQ. Trimming took 0 bases from V and 2 from J, leaving 8 bases between them. As DNA, the CDR3 is TGCGCCAGCAGCTTGGGGCCCTCTCAAGAGACCCAGTACTTC. As protein: CASSLGPSQETQYF.

V and J are TRBV19 and TRBJ2-7; 8 nucleotides line up with TRBD1. CDR1 LNHDA and CDR2 SQIVND come from the germline V gene (reference sequence). The V segment lost 3 bases and the J segment 6 bases; nucleotides outside the gene matches: 16. This CDR3 has 17 amino acids. The CDR3 bases are TGTGCCAGTAGTATCCGTTCCGGGACAGGTCCTTCGGGCGAGCAGTACTTC. Translating gives CASSIRSGTGPSGEQYF.

This rearrangement joins TRBV5-1 to TRBJ1-3; D is unresolved. Trimming took off 0 bases at V and 2 bases at J, with 6 bases between the two ends. This CDR3 comprises 14 residues. CDR1 is SGHRS, CDR2 YFSETQ, per germline. The CDR3 loop is CASSLGATGNTIYF. The CDR3 DNA sequence: TGCGCCAGCAGCTTGGGGGCTACTGGAAACACCATATATTTT. The variable domain in full, with the rest retrieved from reference TRBV5-1 and TRBJ1-3, is KAGVTQTPRYLIKTRGQQVTLSCSPISGHRSVSWYQQTPGQGLQFLFEYFSETQRNKGNFPGRFSGRQFSNSRSEMNVSTLELGDSALYLCASSLGATGNTIYFGEGSWLTVV.

This chain uses TRBV3-1 (or the pseudogene TRBV3-2) with TRBJ1-1, with 8 positions matching TRBD1. The V gene end was trimmed by 0 bases and the J gene end by 11 bases; junction bases not matched to a gene: 11. The CDR3 runs to 15 residues. Germline V gene data show CDR1 as LGHDT and CDR2 as YNNKEL (reference sequence). CDR3 DNA: TGTGCCAGCAGCCAAGACGTCGGGGACAGGCGGGGTGCTTTCTTT. Protein product: CASSQDVGDRRGAFF.

In nucleotides, the CDR3 is TGTGCCAGCAGCTTATCGTCAGCGGCAGATACGCAGTATTTT. Amino acid sequence: CASSLSSAADTQYF. The rearrangement links TRBV7-2 to TRBJ2-3, with D maybe TRBD2 (5 bases). The CDR3 totals 14 residues. The germline V gene encodes CDR1 SGHTA and CDR2 FQGNSA. V was trimmed by 2 bases and J by 4 bases, leaving 10 bases between them.

This chain links TRBV29-1 with TRBJ2-3; tentative D call: TRBD2 (6 bases). The ends were cut back, 3 bases at V and 0 bases at J, with 16 bases in the middle. The germline V gene encodes CDR1 SQVTM and CDR2 ANQGSEA. This CDR3 has 16 residues. Here the CDR3 DNA reads TGCAGCGTTGATGAAGTGCGGAGGGCAAGCACAGATACGCAGTATTTT. The encoded protein is CSVDEVRRASTDTQYF.

The V gene is TRBV12-3 or TRBV12-4, the J gene TRBJ2-3; no definite D call. Trimming took 4 bases from V and 6 from J, leaving 8 bases between them. The CDR3 totals 12 residues. Here the CDR3 DNA reads TGTGCCAGCAGTTCGTACGGGGATACGCAGTATTTT. Translating it yields CASSSYGDTQYF.

V is TRBV30 and J is TRBJ1-5; 10 bases are a match to TRBD1. Looked up from germline, CDR1 is GTSNPN and CDR2 is SVGIG (reference sequence). Germline trimming cut 2 bases from V and 4 bases from J; bases unmatched to any gene: 5. CDR3 size: 15 residues. CDR3: CAWSRGDRGNQPQHF. CDR3 sequence (DNA): TGTGCCTGGAGTCGTGGGGACAGGGGAAATCAGCCCCAGCATTTT.

This rearrangement joins TRBV12-3 or TRBV12-4 to TRBJ1-4, with D perhaps matching TRBD1 (5 bases). The CDR3 sequence is 13 residues long. V was cut by 7 bases and J by 10 bases, with 16 bases left in between. CDR3 coding DNA: TGTGCCAGCACCTGGACACAACGAGGAAAACTGTTTTTT. It yields the protein CASTWTQRGKLFF.

The chain uses TRBV10-3 and TRBJ2-3; 9 nucleotides agree with TRBD2. CDR1 ENHRY and CDR2 SYGVKD come from the germline V gene. The CDR3 is 16 residues long. J gave up 1 base and V 4 bases, and 6 bases lay outside the gene matches. The CDR3: CAISGPVAGGTDTQYF. CDR3 sequence (DNA): TGTGCCATCAGTGGTCCGGTAGCGGGGGGCACAGATACGCAGTATTTT.

The chain is built from TRBV6-5 and TRBJ1-6; TRBD1 is a possible D gene (6 bases). Germline V gene lookup returns CDR1 MNHEY and CDR2 SVGAGI. V lost 6 bases to trimming and J lost 10 bases, with 19 bases between them. The CDR3 is 15 amino acids. DNA for the CDR3: TGTGCCAGCAGCCCCCGGGCGGGGGGCCCATCACCCCTCCACTTT. This encodes CASSPRAGGPSPLHF.

The V and J genes are TRBV30 and TRBJ1-1, with D maybe TRBD1 (6 bases). The CDR3 totals 16 residues. V lost 0 bases, J lost 2 bases, and 16 bases lay in between. CDR1 GTSNPN and CDR2 SVGIG come from the germline V gene (reference sequence). The CDR3 here is CAWSVRRGGSNTEAFF. For the CDR3, the DNA is TGTGCCTGGAGTGTACGAAGGGGGGGTAGCAACACTGAAGCTTTCTTT. Using reference TRBV30 and TRBJ1-1 for the parts outside the CDR3, the full variable domain is SQTIHQWPATLVQPVGSPLSLECTVEGTSNPNLYWYRQAAGRGLQLLFYSVGIGQISSEVPQNLSASRPQDRQFILSSKKLLLSDSGFYLCAWSVRRGGSNTEAFFGQGTRLTVV.

V usage is TRBV7-3 and J usage is TRBJ2-1; D possibly corresponds to TRBD2 (6 bases). This CDR3 contains 15 residues. CDR1 and CDR2 (germline): SGHTA, FQGTGA. V was shortened by 3 bases and J by 4 bases, with 13 bases between the two germline ends. The CDR3 DNA follows: TGTGCCAGCAGCTTCCCCGGGACTTCTTACAATGAGCAGTTCTTC. Encoded protein: CASSFPGTSYNEQFF.

The rearrangement joins TRBV18 to TRBJ2-4; tentatively, D is TRBD1 (6 bases). CDR3 length equals 17 residues. Germline lookup yields CDR1 KGHSH and CDR2 LQKENI. V was clipped by 6 bases and J by 2 bases, with 20 bases between them. The CDR3 DNA reads TGTGCCAGCTCGCCTCTTAGGGGGTCTGATACCAAAAACATTCAGTACTTC. Its protein product is CASSPLRGSDTKNIQYF.

The rearrangement uses TRBV2 and TRBJ1-3; D call uncertain. Germline V lookup: CDR1 SNHLY, CDR2 FYNNEI. The ends were cut back, 5 bases at V and 4 bases at J, with 18 bases in the middle. CDR3 size: 16 residues. The CDR3 loop reads CASSPFTPSPGNTIYF. The CDR3, as DNA: TGTGCCAGCAGTCCCTTTACTCCTTCACCCGGAAACACCATATATTTT.

This chain links TRBV24-1 with TRBJ1-2; TRBD1 aligns across 11 bases. CDR3 length equals 18 residues. Germline V lookup: CDR1 KGHDR, CDR2 SFDVKD. With 3 bases clipped from V and 3 bases from J, the junction kept 11 bases outside the gene matches. The CDR3 DNA sequence: TGTGCCACCAGTGATGGGACAGGGGGAGAGTTTACGGACTATGGCTACACCTTC. This sequence encodes CATSDGTGGEFTDYGYTF.

The rearrangement links TRBV7-9 to TRBJ1-2, with 10 bases fitting TRBD1. V lost 4 bases, J lost 7 bases, and 21 bases stayed unmatched. The CDR3 sequence is 19 residues long. Germline lookup yields CDR1 SEHNR and CDR2 FQNEAQ (reference sequence). CDR3 bases: TGTGCCAGCAGCTCCTGGACAGGGGGATTACCCGATCCTATATCTGGCTACACCTTC. Amino acid sequence: CASSSWTGGLPDPISGYTF.

This chain connects TRBV18 to TRBJ1-1; D remains ambiguous. The CDR3 covers 14 residues. CDR1 and CDR2 from the germline V gene are KGHSH and LQKENI. The germline V and J ends were trimmed by 3 bases and 5 bases, with 13 bases remaining between them. CDR3 DNA sequence: TGTGCCAGCTCACCCCGGAGCCTCAAAACTGAAGCTTTCTTT. This codes for CASSPRSLKTEAFF. Supplemented by reference TRBV18 and TRBJ1-1, the full variable domain reads NAGVMQNPRHLVRRRGQEARLRCSPMKGHSHVYWYRQLPEEGLKFMVYLQKENIIDESGMPKERFSAEFPKEGPSILRIQQVVRGDSAAYFCASSPRSLKTEAFFGQGTRLTVV.

The chain is built from TRBV6-2 or TRBV6-3 and TRBJ1-1; D is ambiguous. The CDR3 covers 16 residues. CDR1 and CDR2 from the germline V gene are MNHEY and SVGEGT. The V end was cut by 0 bases, the J end by 2 bases, with 13 bases between. The DNA for the CDR3 is TGTGCCAGCAGTTACTCCGCACGGGAATTAAACACTGAAGCTTTCTTT. Its translation is CASSYSARELNTEAFF.

V gene TRBV11-2 combines with J gene TRBJ2-5, with 7 bases that match TRBD2. V shed 4 bases and J 5 bases; nucleotides not matched to a gene: 13. From germline, CDR1 is SGHAT and CDR2 FQNNGV. The CDR3 sequence is 16 residues long. Here the CDR3 DNA reads TGTGCCAGCAGCTCGAGGGGAGGGGCGCGCGGGGAGACCCAGTACTTC. Translating it yields CASSSRGGARGETQYF.

The gene calls are TRBV5-1 and TRBJ2-7; 8 nucleotides line up with TRBD1. J lost 3 bases, V lost 4 bases, and 12 bases had no gene match. This CDR3 spans 16 amino acids. From germline, CDR1 is SGHRS and CDR2 YFSETQ. The CDR3 reads CASSRGTGNKIYEQYF. In DNA form, the CDR3 reads TGCGCCAGCAGCAGGGGGACAGGCAACAAGATCTACGAGCAGTACTTC.

This chain uses TRBV7-2 with TRBJ2-7; D possibly corresponds to TRBD2 (5 bases). CDR1 is SGHTA and CDR2 is FQGNSA in the germline V gene. Trimming left V 6 bases short and J 6 bases short, with 9 bases between. This CDR3 contains 11 residues. The CDR3 loop reads CASSFSVEQYF. The CDR3 DNA follows: TGTGCCAGCAGTTTTAGCGTCGAGCAGTACTTC.

V is TRBV27 and J is TRBJ1-1, with TRBD1 as a possible D gene (5 bases). The CDR3 runs 14 residues. V gave up 4 bases and J gave up 5 bases, with 14 bases separating them. The germline V gene encodes CDR1 MNHEY and CDR2 SMNVEV (reference sequence). The CDR3 DNA reads TGTGCCAGCAGTTCGATAAGGGGCAGGACTGAAGCTTTCTTT. Its translation is CASSSIRGRTEAFF.

The chain carries TRBV6-5 and TRBJ2-3, with D maybe TRBD2 (6 bases). Trimming removed 2 bases from V and 0 bases from J, with 12 bases in between. The CDR3 totals 16 residues. Germline assignment: CDR1 MNHEY and CDR2 SVGAGI. Written as DNA, the CDR3 is TGTGCCAGCAGTTACCCAGAAGGGACTAGCACAGATACGCAGTATTTT. The encoded protein is CASSYPEGTSTDTQYF.

The chain uses TRBV9 and TRBJ1-2; 10 bases match TRBD1. V trimming: 7 bases; J trimming: 1 base; junction bases outside the gene matches: 4. The CDR3 runs 14 residues. Germline V lookup: CDR1 SGDLS, CDR2 YYNGEE. CDR3 sequence: CASHGQGGNYGYTF. CDR3 nucleotide sequence: TGTGCCAGCCACGGACAGGGGGGTAACTATGGCTACACCTTC.

This chain links TRBV12-3 or TRBV12-4 with TRBJ2-7; weak D call: TRBD2 (5 bases). Trimming took off 5 bases at V and 5 bases at J, with 13 bases between the two ends. The CDR3 covers 13 residues. DNA of the CDR3: TGTGCCAGCAGTCCGGACTTTCAGGACGAGCAGTACTTC. This translates into CASSPDFQDEQYF.